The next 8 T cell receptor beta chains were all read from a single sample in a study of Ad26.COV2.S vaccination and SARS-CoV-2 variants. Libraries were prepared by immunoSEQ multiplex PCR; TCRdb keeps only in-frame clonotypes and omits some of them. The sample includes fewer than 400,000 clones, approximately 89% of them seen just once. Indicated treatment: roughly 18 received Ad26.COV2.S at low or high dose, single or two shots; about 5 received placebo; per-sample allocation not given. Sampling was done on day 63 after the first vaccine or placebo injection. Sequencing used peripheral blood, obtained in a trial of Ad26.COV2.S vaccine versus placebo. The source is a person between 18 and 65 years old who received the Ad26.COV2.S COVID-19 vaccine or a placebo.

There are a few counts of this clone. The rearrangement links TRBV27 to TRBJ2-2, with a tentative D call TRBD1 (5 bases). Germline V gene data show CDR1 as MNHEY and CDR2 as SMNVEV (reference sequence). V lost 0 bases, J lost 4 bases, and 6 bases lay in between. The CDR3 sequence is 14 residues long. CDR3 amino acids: CASSLSGATGELFF. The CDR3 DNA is TGTGCCAGCAGTTTATCAGGGGCCACCGGGGAGCTGTTTTTT.

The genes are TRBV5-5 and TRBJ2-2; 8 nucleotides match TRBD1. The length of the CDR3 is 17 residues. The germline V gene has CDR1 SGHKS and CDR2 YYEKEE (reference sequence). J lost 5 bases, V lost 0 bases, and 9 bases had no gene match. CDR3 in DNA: TGTGCCAGCAGCTTGGCCTGGCAGGGGGCGAGGACCGGGGAGCTGTTTTTT. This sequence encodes CASSLAWQGARTGELFF.

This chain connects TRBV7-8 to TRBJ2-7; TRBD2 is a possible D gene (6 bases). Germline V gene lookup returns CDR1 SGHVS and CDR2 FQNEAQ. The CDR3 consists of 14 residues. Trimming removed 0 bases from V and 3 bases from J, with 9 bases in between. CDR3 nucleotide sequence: TGTGCCAGCAGCTTAGCGGGAGGAGGCTACGAGCAGTACTTC. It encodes CASSLAGGGYEQYF.

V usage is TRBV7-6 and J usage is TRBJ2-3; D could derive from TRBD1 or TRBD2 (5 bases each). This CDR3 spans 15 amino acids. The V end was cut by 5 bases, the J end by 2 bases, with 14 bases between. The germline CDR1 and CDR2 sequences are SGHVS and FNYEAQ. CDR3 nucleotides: TGTGCCAGCAGCACGCCGGGACCGAACACAGATACGCAGTATTTT. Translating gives CASSTPGPNTDTQYF.

The CDR3 reads CASGPTGRYGEQYF. CDR3 nucleotides: TGTGCCAGCGGCCCCACAGGGAGGTACGGCGAGCAGTACTTC. The V and J genes are TRBV6-5 and TRBJ2-7; D may match TRBD1 or TRBD2 (6 bases each). The germline V and J ends were trimmed by 8 bases and 6 bases, with 20 bases remaining between them. The CDR3 consists of 14 residues. Germline V gene lookup returns CDR1 MNHEY and CDR2 SVGAGI.

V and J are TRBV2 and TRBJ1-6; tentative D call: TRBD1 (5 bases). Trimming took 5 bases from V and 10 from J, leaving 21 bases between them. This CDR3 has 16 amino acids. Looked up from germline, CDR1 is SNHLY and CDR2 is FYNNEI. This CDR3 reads CASSKGRGGEQSPLHF. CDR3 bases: TGTGCCAGCAGTAAAGGGAGGGGTGGCGAACAATCACCCCTCCACTTT.

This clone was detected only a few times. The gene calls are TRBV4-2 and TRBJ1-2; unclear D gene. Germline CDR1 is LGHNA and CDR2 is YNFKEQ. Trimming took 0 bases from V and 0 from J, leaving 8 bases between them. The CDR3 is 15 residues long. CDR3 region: CASSQDSQTNYGYTF. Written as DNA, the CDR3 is TGTGCCAGCAGCCAAGACTCCCAGACTAACTATGGCTACACCTTC.

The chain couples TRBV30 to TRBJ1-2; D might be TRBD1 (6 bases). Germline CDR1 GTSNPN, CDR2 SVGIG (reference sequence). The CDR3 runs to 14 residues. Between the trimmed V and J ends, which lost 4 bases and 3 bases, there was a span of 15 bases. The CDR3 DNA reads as TGTGCCTGGACCCGGGGGGCTCGGTACTATGGCTACACCTTC. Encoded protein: CAWTRGARYYGYTF.